This TCR beta chain was sequenced in a study of blood T cell repertoires in COVID-19. The J segment lost 4 bases and the V segment lost 7 bases, leaving 7 bases of the junction unmatched. In germline, CDR1 is MNHEY, CDR2 SVGAGI. CDR3 length: 15 amino acids. Here immunoSEQ multiplex PCR was the method, and the copy in TCRdb shows in-frame clones only, minus some. The table records about 140,000 clones, approximately 86% of them present only once. The origin of this receptor is a man aged 70 or older with acute or convalescent COVID-19. Material for sequencing was peripheral blood. The chain is built from TRBV6-5 and TRBJ1-1, with 12 bases lining up with TRBD1. DNA of the CDR3: TGTGCCAGCACCGGGACAGGGGGCGTAAGCACTGAAGCTTTCTTT. Translated, it gives CASTGTGGVSTEAFF.